These 28 T cell receptor beta chains share one sample of origin, sequenced in a study of OX40 agonist ivuxolimab in advanced cancers. The data were produced by immunoSEQ multiplex PCR, yet TCRdb's version contains in-frame clones alone and is incomplete. The data contain roughly 16,000 clones, 86% of them singletons. The input for sequencing was CD4+ or CD8+ T cells sorted from blood, taken in a trial of the OX40 agonist ivuxolimab. All receptors come from an adult with an advanced solid tumor such as melanoma, head and neck, liver or kidney cancer.

This chain uses TRBV29-1 with TRBJ2-7, with D unresolved. The length of the CDR3 is 12 residues. Germline V lookup: CDR1 SQVTM, CDR2 ANQGSEA. The V gene lost 3 bases and the J gene lost 0 bases, with 6 bases spanning the gap. Here the CDR3 reads CSVDTDSYEQYF. For the CDR3, the DNA is TGCAGCGTTGACACTGACTCCTACGAGCAGTACTTC.

The chain carries TRBV30 and TRBJ1-6; 10 nucleotides agree with TRBD1. Per germline, CDR1 GTSNPN and CDR2 SVGIG (reference sequence). CDR3 length equals 14 residues. V lost 5 bases and J lost 14; bases outside the gene matches: 12. The CDR3 loop reads CAWGPGTGARTLHF. CDR3 nucleotides: TGTGCCTGGGGACCGGGGACAGGGGCCAGAACCCTCCACTTT.

The chain is built from TRBV5-1 and TRBJ1-2; TRBD1 is a possible D gene (6 bases). CDR3 length: 14 amino acids. The V and J ends lost 2 bases and 6 bases respectively, with 14 bases between them. Germline V gene lookup returns CDR1 SGHRS and CDR2 YFSETQ. This chain's CDR3 is CASSLTRGADGYTF. The CDR3 DNA reads as TGCGCCAGCAGCTTAACCAGGGGTGCGGATGGCTACACCTTC.

The genes are TRBV11-2 and TRBJ2-1; no clear D gene. This CDR3 has 13 residues. Germline CDR1 reads SGHAT; CDR2 reads FQNNGV. Deletions cut 3 bases from V and 10 bases from J, with 13 bases between. The chain's CDR3 is CASSLVQRLEQFF. The DNA of the CDR3 is TGTGCCAGCAGCTTGGTCCAGCGCTTAGAGCAGTTCTTC. Based on the CDR3 plus reference TRBV11-2 and TRBJ2-1, the full variable domain is EAGVAQSPRYKIIEKRQSVAFWCNPISGHATLYWYQQILGQGPKLLIQFQNNGVVDDSQLPKDRFSAERLKGVDSTLKIQPAKLEDSAVYLCASSLVQRLEQFFGPGTRLTVL.

V and J are TRBV7-2 and TRBJ2-7; TRBD2 aligns across 10 bases. Germline-derived CDR1 and CDR2 are SGHTA and FQGNSA. The ends lost 0 bases at V and 2 bases at J; junction bases unmatched: 4. The CDR3 loop spans 16 amino acids. The CDR3 bases are TGTGCCAGCAGCTTAGCGCCAGCGGGAGGGCCCTACGAGCAGTACTTC. Encoded protein: CASSLAPAGGPYEQYF. Supplemented by reference TRBV7-2 and TRBJ2-7, the full variable domain reads GAGVSQSPSNKVTEKGKDVELRCDPISGHTALYWYRQSLGQGLEFLIYFQGNSAPDKSGLPSDRFSAERTGGSVSTLTIQRTQQEDSAVYLCASSLAPAGGPYEQYFGPGTRLTVT.

This clone turned up a few times. The rearrangement links TRBV5-4 to TRBJ2-7, with D perhaps TRBD1 (6 bases). CDR1 is SGHNT and CDR2 is YYREEE in the germline V gene (reference sequence). V lost 2 bases and J 2 bases, leaving 8 bases between the germline ends. CDR3 length: 13 residues. Written as DNA, the CDR3 is TGTGCCAGCAGCTTTAAGGGGGCCTACGAGCAGTACTTC. Translating gives CASSFKGAYEQYF.

This clone occurred a few times. The rearrangement joins TRBV29-1 to TRBJ1-1; 7 bases are shared with TRBD1. V lost 7 bases and J lost 4; bases outside the gene matches: 6. The CDR3 length is 12 residues. Germline lookup yields CDR1 SQVTM and CDR2 ANQGSEA. CDR3 sequence (DNA): TGCAGCGGACAGGGCGTAGGCACTGAAGCTTTCTTT. Translating it yields CSGQGVGTEAFF.

This clone has a single count. This chain uses TRBV7-9 with TRBJ2-1, with unresolved D. The CDR3 covers 14 residues. Germline CDR1 reads SEHNR; CDR2 reads FQNEAQ (reference sequence). Trimming stripped 10 bases from V and 5 bases from J, with 18 bases between. For the CDR3, the DNA is TGTGCCACGATTTCTGGGGATTTGGACAATGAGCAGTTCTTC. Protein product: CATISGDLDNEQFF.

V gene TRBV25-1 combines with J gene TRBJ2-5; D tentatively reads TRBD1 or TRBD2 (5 bases each). Germline values: CDR1 MGHDK, CDR2 SYGVNS. The germline V and J ends were trimmed by 1 base and 5 bases, with 23 bases remaining between them. This CDR3 has 18 amino acids. The CDR3 nucleotides read TGTGCCAGCAGTGAATCTTTTGGGGCAGACTACCTGTGGGAGACCCAGTACTTC. Residues: CASSESFGADYLWETQYF.

The chain carries TRBV19 and TRBJ1-4; 10 nucleotides agree with TRBD1. V was clipped by 1 base and J by 4 bases; unmatched bases: 3. The germline CDR1 and CDR2 sequences are LNHDA and SQIVND (reference sequence). This CDR3 is 16 amino acids long. The CDR3 region has the DNA TGTGCCAGTAGTATAGTACGGACAGGGGGTAATGAAAAACTGTTTTTT. Amino acids: CASSIVRTGGNEKLFF.

The CDR3 protein is CASSPGGLSYNEQFF. CDR3 DNA sequence: TGTGCCAGCAGCCCTGGAGGGCTCTCCTACAATGAGCAGTTCTTC. The rearrangement uses TRBV11-2 and TRBJ2-1; perhaps TRBD2 as D (6 bases). Per the germline V gene, CDR1 is SGHAT and CDR2 is FQNNGV. Trimming took 5 bases from V and 0 from J, leaving 11 bases between them. This CDR3 spans 15 amino acids.

V is TRBV7-2 and J is TRBJ1-5; D gene unclear. The V gene lost 3 bases and the J gene lost 0 bases, with 12 bases spanning the gap. Germline V lookup: CDR1 SGHTA, CDR2 FQGNSA. The CDR3 has 16 residues. The CDR3 sequence is CASSFRTVYSNQPQHF. The CDR3 DNA follows: TGTGCCAGCAGCTTTAGGACGGTTTATAGCAATCAGCCCCAGCATTTT.

This sequence joins TRBV10-3 and TRBJ2-1; unclear D gene. The CDR3 spans 15 residues. Germline V gene sequence: CDR1 ENHRY, CDR2 SYGVKD. The V end lost 0 bases, the J end lost 2 bases, and 8 bases lay between the germline ends. The CDR3 DNA reads as TGTGCCATCAGTGAGTCAGACTCCCCCTACAATGAGCAGTTCTTC. This translates into CAISESDSPYNEQFF.

The chain is built from TRBV4-1 and TRBJ1-2, with TRBD1 as a possible D gene (6 bases). Germline V gives CDR1 MGHRA, CDR2 YSYEKL. Trimming pared 0 bases from V and 2 bases from J, leaving 10 bases between. There are 15 residues in the CDR3. CDR3 DNA sequence: TGCGCCAGCAGCCAAGAATACAGGGCCAACTATGGCTACACCTTC. It encodes CASSQEYRANYGYTF.

With regard to this clone: The CDR3 end shows no conserved phenylalanine or tryptophan, and so a read error is likely. The chain couples TRBV28 to TRBJ2-4; D is possibly TRBD2 (5 bases). The CDR3 sequence is 15 residues long. Germline V gene sequence: CDR1 MDHEN, CDR2 SYDVKM. Trimming took 3 bases from V and 5 from J, leaving 14 bases between them. The CDR3 region is CASSLGARPQNIQYL. CDR3 bases: TGTGCCAGCAGTTTGGGAGCCCGGCCCCAAAACATTCAGTACCTC.

V is TRBV27 and J is TRBJ2-7; D could derive from TRBD1 or TRBD2 (5 bases each). Germline CDR1 and CDR2: MNHEY and SMNVEV (reference sequence). V dropped 4 bases and J dropped 2 bases, with 9 bases sitting between them. This CDR3 comprises 13 residues. In nucleotides, the CDR3 is TGTGCCAGCAGTTGGGACCGCACCTACGAGCAGTACTTC. Translation: CASSWDRTYEQYF.

The gene calls are TRBV28 and TRBJ1-3; D possibly corresponds to TRBD1 (5 bases). V dropped 10 bases and J dropped 4 bases, with 20 bases sitting between them. Germline V gives CDR1 MDHEN, CDR2 SYDVKM. The CDR3 has 15 amino acids. CDR3 sequence reads: CAISTSAGRGNTIYF. The CDR3, as DNA: TGTGCCATCTCAACCTCCGCAGGGCGCGGAAACACCATATATTTT.

This clone was counted between two and nine times. The chain combines TRBV7-6 with TRBJ2-6; 7 bases map to TRBD1. Germline assignment: CDR1 SGHVS and CDR2 FNYEAQ. CDR3 length: 18 amino acids. V gave up 1 base and J gave up 1 base; unmatched junction bases: 7. The CDR3 loop is CASSLEGGAVSGANVLTF. Written as DNA, the CDR3 is TGTGCCAGCAGCTTAGAAGGGGGCGCGGTTTCTGGGGCCAACGTCCTGACTTTC.

The rearrangement links TRBV7-2 to TRBJ1-2; 8 bases align to TRBD1. CDR1 SGHTA and CDR2 FQGNSA come from the germline V gene. The CDR3 has 15 residues. Trimming took 5 bases from V and 5 from J; bases not matched to a gene: 10. The CDR3 is CASSPWERTGYGYTF. The CDR3 DNA sequence: TGTGCCAGCAGCCCGTGGGAGAGGACAGGGTATGGCTACACCTTC.

The chain couples TRBV4-1 to TRBJ2-5; D is possibly TRBD2 (5 bases). Trimming stripped 4 bases from V and 4 bases from J, with 13 bases between. The CDR3 has 14 residues. CDR1 and CDR2 from the germline V gene are MGHRA and YSYEKL. CDR3 amino acids: CASSRLESGETQYF. CDR3 bases: TGCGCCAGCAGCCGGCTGGAGAGCGGAGAGACCCAGTACTTC.

The CDR3, as DNA: TGTGCCAGCAGCTTGACCAAGACACAAGTCGGAGAGACCCAGTACTTC. The encoded protein is CASSLTKTQVGETQYF. The V call is TRBV5-4, the J call TRBJ2-5, with unresolved D. Germline V CDR1 and CDR2: SGHNT, YYREEE (reference sequence). V was trimmed by 1 base and J by 4 bases, leaving 17 bases between them. This CDR3 region has 16 residues.

The chain combines TRBV10-3 with TRBJ1-2; possibly TRBD1 for D (6 bases). The CDR3 contains 15 residues. Germline assignment: CDR1 ENHRY and CDR2 SYGVKD. Trimming stripped 1 base from V and 3 bases from J, with 12 bases between. CDR3 residues: CAISEWGQGDYGYTF. The DNA of the CDR3 is TGTGCCATCAGTGAGTGGGGACAAGGAGACTATGGCTACACCTTC.

This clone showed up just a few times. The chain has TRBV5-6 and TRBJ1-2; unclear D gene. V dropped 1 base and J dropped 8 bases, with 9 bases sitting between them. The germline gives CDR1 SGHDT, CDR2 YYEEEE. The length of the CDR3 is 12 residues. The CDR3 DNA sequence: TGTGCCAGCAGCTTGTCCAGTACCGGCTACACCTTC. This gives the protein CASSLSSTGYTF.

The CDR3 DNA reads as TGTGCCAGTAGTATCGCGGGGGTCGCAGACACAGATACGCAGTATTTT. It encodes CASSIAGVADTDTQYF. V usage is TRBV19 and J usage is TRBJ2-3, with 7 bases identical to TRBD2. V was clipped by 3 bases and J by 2 bases; unmatched bases: 8. The CDR3 has 16 residues. Germline assignment: CDR1 LNHDA and CDR2 SQIVND (reference sequence).

V gene TRBV21-1 combines with J gene TRBJ2-5. TRBV21-1 represents a pseudogene. The CDR3 is 15 amino acids. CDR3 nucleotide sequence: TGTGCCAGCAGCAAGATTCCCCTCCGACAAGAGACCCAGTACTTC. This gives the protein CASSKIPLRQETQYF.

This chain uses TRBV30 with TRBJ1-5, with a possible D match to TRBD1 (5 bases). This CDR3 comprises 15 residues. Trimming shortened V by 4 bases and J by 4 bases, and 17 bases separated the two germline ends. CDR1 GTSNPN and CDR2 SVGIG come from the germline V gene (reference sequence). Here the CDR3 reads CAWMEGTATNQPQHF. DNA for the CDR3: TGTGCCTGGATGGAAGGGACGGCGACTAATCAGCCCCAGCATTTT. Full variable domain (missing parts from reference TRBV30 and TRBJ1-5): SQTIHQWPATLVQPVGSPLSLECTVEGTSNPNLYWYRQAAGRGLQLLFYSVGIGQISSEVPQNLSASRPQDRQFILSSKKLLLSDSGFYLCAWMEGTATNQPQHFGDGTRLSIL.

The chain links TRBV18 to TRBJ2-1; D not certain. From germline, CDR1 is KGHSH and CDR2 LQKENI. The CDR3 length is 15 residues. V lost 0 bases to trimming and J lost 0 bases, with 6 bases between them. The chain's CDR3 is CASSPPGYSYNEQFF. The DNA of the CDR3 is TGTGCCAGCTCACCACCAGGATACTCCTACAATGAGCAGTTCTTC. The full variable domain, its missing parts supplied by reference TRBV18 and TRBJ2-1, is NAGVMQNPRHLVRRRGQEARLRCSPMKGHSHVYWYRQLPEEGLKFMVYLQKENIIDESGMPKERFSAEFPKEGPSILRIQQVVRGDSAAYFCASSPPGYSYNEQFFGPGTRLTVL.

This chain links TRBV5-3 with TRBJ2-7, with 7 bases identical to TRBD1. TRBV5-3 is marked as an open reading frame, function uncertain. CDR3 length: 16 residues. V dropped 2 bases and J dropped 3; count of bases not matched to a gene: 11. The CDR3 coding sequence is TGTGCCAGAAGCTTCAACAGGGGTCGAAGGGGCTACGAGCAGTACTTC. Translation gives CARSFNRGRRGYEQYF.